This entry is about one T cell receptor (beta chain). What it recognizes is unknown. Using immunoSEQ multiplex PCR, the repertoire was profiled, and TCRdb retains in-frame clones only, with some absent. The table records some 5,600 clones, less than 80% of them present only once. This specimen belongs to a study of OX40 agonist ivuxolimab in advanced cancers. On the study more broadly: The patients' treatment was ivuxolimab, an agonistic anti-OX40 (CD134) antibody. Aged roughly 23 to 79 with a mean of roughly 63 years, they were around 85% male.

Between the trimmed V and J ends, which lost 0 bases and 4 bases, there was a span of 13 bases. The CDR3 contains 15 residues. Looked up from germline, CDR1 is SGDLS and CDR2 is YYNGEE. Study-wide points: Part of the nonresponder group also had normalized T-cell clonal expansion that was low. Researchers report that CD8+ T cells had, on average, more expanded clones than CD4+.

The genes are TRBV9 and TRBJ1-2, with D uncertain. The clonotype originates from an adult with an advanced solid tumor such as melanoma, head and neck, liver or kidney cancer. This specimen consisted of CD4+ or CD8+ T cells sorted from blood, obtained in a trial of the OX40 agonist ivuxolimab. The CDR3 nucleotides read TGTGCCAGCAGCGTAGGCCGGTCCGATTTCTATGGCTACACCTTC. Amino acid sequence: CASSVGRSDFYGYTF.